Listed below are T cell receptor beta chains from one sample, sequenced in a study of shared clonotypes between healthy human individuals. Only in-frame clones appear in the TCRdb table, and some are missing; sequencing was by immunoSEQ multiplex PCR. In the table there are fewer than 1.6 million clones, 98% to 99% of which are singletons. The sequenced sample was naive CD4+ T cells sorted from blood. Receptors were obtained from a man aged 30 to 39 in good health. Each CDR3 is given with its conserved first and last residue. The D gene is left open where the match is weak. Size values are once, few and many counts, or a class for expanded clones, and some rows have none.

>TRBV11-2|TRBJ2-7|.|once
CASSLDIGAYEQYF
TGTGCCAGCAGCTTAGATATAGGGGCCTACGAGCAGTACTTC
>TRBV11-2|TRBJ2-7|TRBD2|.
CASSPLSQREDPYEQYF
TGTGCCAGCAGCCCGTTGTCCCAGCGGGAGGACCCTTACGAGCAGTACTTC
>TRBV19|TRBJ2-5|TRBD1|.
CASSIGPGQGKETQYF
TGTGCCAGTAGTATAGGGCCGGGACAGGGGAAAGAGACCCAGTACTTC
>TRBV29-1|TRBJ2-7|.|.
CSGGEGYYEQYF
TGCAGCGGAGGTGAAGGTTACTACGAGCAGTACTTC
>TRBV10-1|TRBJ2-1|.|.
CASSESGGRGNEQFF
TGCGCCAGCAGTGAGTCAGGCGGAAGGGGGAATGAGCAGTTCTTC
>TRBV9|TRBJ1-3|.|once
CASSSTGNTIYF
TGTGCCAGCAGCTCTACAGGAAACACCATATATTTT
>TRBV28|TRBJ1-4|TRBD1|.
CASRVDRGNEKLFF
TGTGCCAGCAGGGTCGACAGGGGGAATGAAAAACTGTTTTTT
>TRBV5-1|TRBJ2-7|TRBD1|.
CASSSTGAGYEQYF
TGCGCCAGCAGCTCGACAGGGGCTGGCTACGAGCAGTACTTC
>TRBV14|TRBJ2-5|.|.
CASNPGTGTPETQYF
TGTGCCAGCAACCCAGGAACCGGGACACCGGAGACCCAGTACTTC
>TRBV7-9|TRBJ1-1|.|.
CASSYPRGANTEAFF
TGTGCCAGCAGTTACCCGCGGGGGGCGAACACTGAAGCTTTCTTT
>TRBV7-2|TRBJ2-5|.|.
CASSADRETQYF
TGTGCCAGCAGCGCAGATCGGGAGACCCAGTACTTC
>TRBV5-6|TRBJ1-1|.|.
CASSFGPNTEAFF
TGTGCCAGCAGCTTTGGGCCGAACACTGAAGCTTTCTTT
>TRBV6-4|TRBJ2-1|.|.
CASSDRGLAPVGNNEQFF
TGTGCCAGCAGTGACAGGGGATTGGCTCCGGTGGGGAACAATGAGCAGTTCTTC
>TRBV6-1|TRBJ1-4|.|once
CASSEALGGGTNEKLFF
TGTGCCAGCAGTGAAGCGCTCGGAGGGGGAACTAATGAAAAACTGTTTTTT
>TRBV2|TRBJ1-5|.|once
CASSEGKLFQPQHF
TGTGCCAGCAGTGAAGGGAAATTGTTTCAGCCCCAGCATTTT
>TRBV29-1|TRBJ2-5|.|.
CSVPSRELHQETQYF
TGCAGCGTTCCTAGCAGGGAACTCCATCAAGAGACCCAGTACTTC
>TRBV6-5|TRBJ2-5|TRBD1|.
CASSTLQGAAKTQYF
TGTGCCAGCAGTACCCTTCAGGGGGCGGCGAAGACCCAGTACTTC
>TRBV2|TRBJ1-2|.|.
CASSGSVYGYTF
TGTGCCAGCAGTGGTTCCGTCTATGGCTACACCTTC
>TRBV27|TRBJ2-1|.|.
CASSSVDYNEQFF
TGTGCCAGCAGTTCCGTAGACTACAATGAGCAGTTCTTC
>TRBV2|TRBJ2-1|TRBD2|.
CASSLAGVEFF
TGTGCCAGCAGTCTAGCGGGAGTTGAGTTCTTC
>TRBV5-1|TRBJ2-7|TRBD1|.
CASSSTGADHQYF
TGCGCCAGCAGCTCGACAGGGGCAGATCATCAGTACTTC
>TRBV7-3|TRBJ2-1|TRBD2|.
CASSPGTSGLPYNEQFF
TGTGCCAGCAGCCCCGGGACTAGCGGGCTCCCCTACAATGAGCAGTTCTTC
>TRBV7-2|TRBJ2-5|.|.
CASSSPVRETQYF
TGTGCCAGCAGCTCCCCAGTTCGAGAGACCCAGTACTTC
>TRBV28|TRBJ2-5|TRBD2|.
CASSLGLAEETQYF
TGTGCCAGCAGCCTGGGACTAGCGGAAGAGACCCAGTACTTC
>TRBV9|TRBJ2-2|.|.
CASSERPGRGTGELFF
TGTGCCAGCAGCGAGAGACCGGGCCGGGGCACCGGGGAGCTGTTTTTT
>TRBV6-5|TRBJ2-7|.|.
CASCSLAQRSYEQYF
TGTGCCAGCTGTTCCCTAGCGCAGAGGTCCTACGAGCAGTACTTC
>TRBV6-5|TRBJ2-6|.|.
CASSPHASGANVLTF
TGTGCCAGCAGTCCCCACGCGTCTGGGGCCAACGTCCTGACTTTC
>TRBV5-4|TRBJ1-4|.|.
CASSLGWGLNEKLFF
TGTGCCAGCAGCTTGGGTTGGGGCCTTAATGAAAAACTGTTTTTT
>TRBV4-3|TRBJ1-1|.|.
CASSQTTGTEAFF
TGCGCCAGCAGCCAAACGACAGGCACTGAAGCTTTCTTT
>TRBV4-1|TRBJ2-3|.|.
CASSQPTGGFRGWDGIDTQYF
TGCGCCAGCAGCCAGCCCACCGGGGGTTTCCGGGGATGGGATGGGATAGATACGCAGTATTTT
>TRBV13|TRBJ2-7|TRBD2|.
CASSLECLAGAIEQYF
TGTGCCAGCAGCTTAGAATGCCTAGCGGGAGCTATCGAGCAGTACTTC
>TRBV15|TRBJ2-7|TRBD1|.
CATSLDRVPLHEQYF
TGTGCCACCAGCCTGGACAGGGTACCTCTCCACGAGCAGTACTTC
>TRBV4-2|TRBJ2-3|.|.
CASSSYQSAGGTDTQYF
TGTGCCAGCAGCTCCTATCAGTCTGCGGGCGGCACAGATACGCAGTATTTT
>TRBV18|TRBJ2-1|TRBD2|.
CASSPLGTSDNEQFF
TGTGCCAGCTCACCCCTTGGTACTAGCGACAATGAGCAGTTCTTC
>TRBV5-1|TRBJ1-1|.|.
CASSLEGYDTEAFF
TGCGCCAGCAGCTTGGAAGGTTATGACACTGAAGCTTTCTTT
>TRBV6-1|TRBJ1-1|.|.
CASSVPSSLLMNTEAFF
TGTGCCAGCAGTGTGCCCTCGTCATTGTTGATGAACACTGAAGCTTTCTTT
>TRBV25-1|TRBJ2-1|TRBD2|.
CASSSGTSENEQFF
TGTGCCAGCAGTTCCGGGACTAGCGAGAATGAGCAGTTCTTC
>TRBV6-4|TRBJ2-2|TRBD2|.
CASSPRLAANTGELFF
TGTGCCAGCAGTCCCCGACTAGCGGCGAACACCGGGGAGCTGTTTTTT
>TRBV6-6|TRBJ1-4|.|.
CASSKGRWEKLFF
TGTGCCAGCAGTAAGGGTAGATGGGAAAAACTGTTTTTT
>TRBV10-1|TRBJ2-3|.|.
CASSESVTSDTQYF
TGCGCCAGCAGTGAGTCTGTGACGTCCGATACGCAGTATTTT
>TRBV5-1|TRBJ1-2|.|.
CASSLTGLSYGYTF
TGCGCCAGCAGCTTGACAGGGTTGTCCTATGGCTACACCTTC
>TRBV28|TRBJ2-7|.|.
CASSFRYEQYF
TGTGCCAGCAGTTTTCGCTACGAGCAGTACTTC
>TRBV19|TRBJ2-3|.|.
CASSIGGDTQYF
TGTGCCAGTAGTATCGGCGGGGATACGCAGTATTTT
>TRBV5-8|TRBJ2-1|.|.
CASSLGPVVFDEQFF
TGTGCCAGCAGCTTGGGGCCGGTCGTCTTTGATGAGCAGTTCTTC
>TRBV30|TRBJ1-2|.|.
CAWKIRPGANYGYTF
TGTGCCTGGAAAATCCGACCGGGAGCTAACTATGGCTACACCTTC
>TRBV9|TRBJ2-2|TRBD2|.
CASSVAASGRSGTGELFF
TGTGCCAGCAGCGTAGCTGCTAGCGGGAGATCGGGTACCGGGGAGCTGTTTTTT
>TRBV5-1|TRBJ2-7|TRBD1|.
CASSLVGTGATYEQYF
TGCGCCAGCAGCTTGGTTGGGACAGGGGCCACCTACGAGCAGTACTTC
>TRBV28|TRBJ2-7|.|.
CASSSGRNYEQYF
TGTGCCAGCAGCAGCGGACGGAACTACGAGCAGTACTTC
>TRBV4-3|TRBJ2-1|.|.
CASSQVGFGRAQFNEQFF
TGCGCCAGCAGCCAAGTGGGCTTCGGGAGAGCCCAATTCAATGAGCAGTTCTTC
>TRBV5-6|TRBJ1-1|.|.
CASSLSPGELNTEAFF
TGTGCCAGCAGCCTAAGCCCGGGAGAGTTGAACACTGAAGCTTTCTTT
>TRBV19|TRBJ2-1|TRBD1|.
CASGGQGKWRSQFF
TGTGCCAGTGGGGGACAGGGTAAGTGGAGGTCGCAGTTCTTC
>TRBV5-4|TRBJ1-3|.|.
CASSTRHKSGNTIYF
TGTGCCAGCAGCACTAGACATAAGTCTGGAAACACCATATATTTT
>TRBV9|TRBJ2-1|TRBD2|.
CASSVLAGGSANEQFF
TGTGCCAGCAGCGTCCTAGCGGGAGGTTCGGCAAATGAGCAGTTCTTC
>TRBV4-1|TRBJ2-7|.|.
CASSQGQILYEQYF
TGCGCCAGCAGCCAAGGACAAATCCTATACGAGCAGTACTTC
>TRBV5-1|TRBJ2-1|.|.
CASRGNRGSYNEQFF
TGCGCCAGCAGGGGTAATAGGGGTTCCTACAATGAGCAGTTCTTC
>TRBV5-1|TRBJ2-3|.|.
CASSLILSSSTDTQYF
TGCGCCAGCAGCTTGATTCTTAGTTCTAGCACAGATACGCAGTATTTT
>TRBV10-1|TRBJ2-1|.|once
CASSEGLAGYNEQFF
TGCGCCAGCAGTGAGGGGCTAGCAGGCTACAATGAGCAGTTCTTC
>TRBV28|TRBJ2-7|TRBD1|.
CASRSTGGLYEQYF
TGTGCCAGCAGATCGACAGGGGGCCTCTACGAGCAGTACTTC
>TRBV6-1|TRBJ2-7|TRBD1|.
CASSTRQGSYEQYF
TGTGCCAGCAGTACTCGACAGGGGAGCTACGAGCAGTACTTC
>TRBV29-1|TRBJ2-1|.|.
CSAEGQSNEQFF
TGCAGCGCCGAGGGGCAGAGTAATGAGCAGTTCTTC